This TCR beta chain originates from a study of blood T cell repertoires in COVID-19 (dated by TCRdb to 2020 to 2022). As for the study more broadly: The collaborator samples originated in the United States, Italy and Spain and spanned the acute and convalescent phases of COVID-19. Where HLA class I and class II types were available, the types were taken from metadata supplied by the sample provider, not from assay-based typing. Sample metadata almost always included a de-identified subject ID, COVID-19 status, age in years and sex. The samples were drawn from the first 160 participants of the ongoing ImmuneRACE study and from over a thousand subjects provided by 6 global collaborators. Subjects who had been exposed to COVID-19, were actively infected with it, or had recovered from it provided the deeply sampled blood TCRbeta repertoires that made up the dataset. The prospective study material was composed of cDNA or gDNA derived from T cells, B-cell-depleted T cells, or PBMCs. The repertoires were released in a freely available public database meant as a resource for research on the immune response to SARS-CoV-2. Paper-wide results and their limitations: Clinical and demographic metadata were provided uncurated, with the amount varying by source and participant.

Including cysteine and phenylalanine, the CDR3 has 12 amino acids. The CDR3 DNA has 36 bases and is translated from base 1. Deletion took 7 bases off V and 2 bases off J, with a span of 8 bases between the germline ends. CDR1 and CDR2 are read off the germline V gene as SNHLY and FYNNEI. In Seattle, one collaborating source enrolled patients while the infection was active and tracked those patients longitudinally over the course of disease. The collaborating institutions used their own protocols to collect whole blood in K2EDTA tubes. Collaborator samples were shipped for TCRbeta analysis as frozen whole blood, isolated PBMCs, or DNA extracted from either sample type. The immunoSEQ Assay, a bias-controlled multiplex PCR, was used to amplify TCRbeta CDR3 regions from genomic DNA. On the authors' methods: The number of nucleated cells in each sample was estimated from the amplification of reference gene primers within the assay. To quantify the absolute abundance of each unique TCRbeta CDR3 rearrangement, sequence reads were collapsed and filtered. For each sample, productive Simpson clonality was calculated as the square root of Simpson's diversity index over productive rearrangements. The table was pulled from immuneACCESS by TCRdb, which kept in-frame rearrangements only. Such tables lose some clones; where checked, under half of the loss comes from unresolved V genes, and the rest has no known cause. The V and J calls and clone size were taken over from that table, and D and trimming were inferred from the DNA. The sample contains roughly 150,000 clones, more than 80% of them found a single time. The top ten clonotypes cover 2% of the sample.

About this clone itself: Its antigen specificity is not known. No much larger clone is present one base from it, and per-base qualities are unavailable.

The sequenced sample was peripheral blood. The TCR sequence derives from an older woman with COVID-19, enrolled during active disease. The receptor chain draws on TRBV2 and TRBJ2-5; the D gene is unclear. CDR3 reads: CASKILQETQYF. In nucleotide form, the sequence is TGTGCCAGCAAAATCCTACAAGAGACCCAGTACTTC.